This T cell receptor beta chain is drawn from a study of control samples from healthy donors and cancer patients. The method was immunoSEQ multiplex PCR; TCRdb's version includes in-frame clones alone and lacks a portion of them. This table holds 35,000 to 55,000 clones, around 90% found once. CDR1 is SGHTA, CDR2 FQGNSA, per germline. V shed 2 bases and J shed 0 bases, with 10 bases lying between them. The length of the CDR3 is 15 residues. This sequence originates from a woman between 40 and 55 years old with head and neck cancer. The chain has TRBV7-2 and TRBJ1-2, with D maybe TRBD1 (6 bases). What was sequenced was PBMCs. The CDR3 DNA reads TGTGCCAGCAGCTTAAAAGGGGGAGCTAACTATGGCTACACCTTC. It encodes CASSLKGGANYGYTF.